This T cell receptor beta chain was captured by sequencing in a study of OX40 agonist ivuxolimab in advanced cancers. At the level of the whole study: The costimulatory receptor OX40 (CD134) was targeted by ivuxolimab, a fully human IgG2 agonistic monoclonal antibody. Intravenous ivuxolimab was administered to patients every 2 weeks at six dose levels: 0.01, 0.1, 0.3, 1.5, 3 and 10 mg/kg. Of the approximately 53 patients in dose escalation, 19 had hepatocellular carcinoma, some 15 had melanoma, 9 had renal cell carcinoma and 9 had head and neck cancer. A male proportion of approximately 83% and a mean age of approximately 58 years, ranging from about 23 to 90, were recorded for the dose-escalation cohort. Prior anti-PD-1, anti-PD-L1 or anti-CTLA-4 therapy was permitted, and 40% of dose-escalation patients had received checkpoint inhibitors. Partial responses occurred in three dose-escalation patients, of whom one had hepatocellular carcinoma and two had cutaneous melanoma. Peripheral TCRbeta sequencing aimed to test whether ivuxolimab altered TCR sequence diversity and caused clonal T-cell expansion. The paper describes the monotherapy dose-escalation part (N of about 50 patients) of the phase I trial of ivuxolimab. Here is what the overall study found, with its caveats: In partial responders in the 0.1-3.0 mg/kg groups, normalized peripheral clonal expansion was found to be among the lowest, especially among CD8+ T cells. The antigen specificity of the peripheral T cells that underwent clonal expansion was not determined. After ivuxolimab, expanded clones were on average more numerous among CD8+ T cells than among CD4+ T cells. Low levels of normalized T-cell clonal expansion were also shown by some nonresponding patients. Clonal expansion of both CD4+ and CD8+ blood T cells was observed from baseline to week 6 at doses 0.1 to 3.0 mg/kg.

CDR1 and CDR2 were assigned from the germline V gene as MDHEN and SYDVKM. The CDR3 starts with the cysteine, ends with the phenylalanine, and has 15 residues. Just the 45-base CDR3 DNA is kept, in frame starting at base 1. Unmatched junction bases come to 7, with V trimmed by 5 bases and J by 2 bases. Worth noting for this clone: Its antigen is unknown. The sample holds no much larger clone one base away, and base qualities are not on file.

The trial excluded patients who had a history of autoimmune disease or were on systemic immunosuppression. Peripheral blood for TCR sequencing was collected from all dose cohorts at baseline, on cycle 4 day 1, and on cycle 7 day 1. The samples were drawn from a first-in-human, open-label, multicenter phase I dose-escalation trial of ivuxolimab. Adults with locally advanced or metastatic melanoma, renal cell, hepatocellular, or head and neck squamous cell carcinoma were enrolled in the trial. Before TCR sequencing, CD4+ T cells and CD8+ T cells were sorted from peripheral blood as separate populations. Genomic DNA was extracted from sorted cells for sequencing of the TCRbeta CDR3 region. The immunoSEQ Assay was used for sequencing of TCRbeta CDR3 regions. TCRdb holds this immuneACCESS table with in-frame rearrangements only. Some clones are missing; in checked studies, unresolved V genes explain under half, and the rest has no known cause. The sample table holds 45,000 to 60,000 clones, of which 75% to 90% were seen once. The ten largest clonotypes hold less than 5.5% of the sample.

The starting material was CD4+ or CD8+ T cells sorted from blood, obtained in a trial of the OX40 agonist ivuxolimab. The sequence is built from TRBV28 and TRBJ2-3; 7 bases in between match TRBD2. This clonotype originated in an adult with an advanced solid tumor such as melanoma, head and neck, liver or kidney cancer. The CDR3 protein is CASSPQSGTTDTQYF. DNA sequence: TGTGCCAGCAGTCCCCAAAGCGGGACCACAGATACGCAGTATTTT.